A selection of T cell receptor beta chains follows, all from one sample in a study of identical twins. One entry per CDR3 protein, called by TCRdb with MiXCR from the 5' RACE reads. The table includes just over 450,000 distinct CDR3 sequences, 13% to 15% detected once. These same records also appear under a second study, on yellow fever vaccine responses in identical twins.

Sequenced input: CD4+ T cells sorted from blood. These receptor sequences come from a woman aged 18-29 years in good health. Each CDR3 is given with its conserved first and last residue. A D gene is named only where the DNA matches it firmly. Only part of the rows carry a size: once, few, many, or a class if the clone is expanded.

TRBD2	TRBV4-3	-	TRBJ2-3	TGCGCCAGCAGCCAAGGACTAGCGGGAGGGCCGGGCACAGATACGCAGTATTTT	CASSQGLAGGPGTDTQYF
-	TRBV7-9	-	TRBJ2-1	TGTGCCAGCAGCCCTACTAGGGTGAATGAGCAGTTCTTC	CASSPTRVNEQFF
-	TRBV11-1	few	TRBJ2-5	TGTGCCAGCAGCTTAATAAAAATGGATAGAAAAAGCAAAACGGAGGAGACCCAGTACTTC	CASSLIKMDRKSKTEETQYF
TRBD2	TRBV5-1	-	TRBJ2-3	TGCGCCAGCAGCTTGGCCGTTGGGAGGGATAGAGATACGCAGTATTTT	CASSLAVGRDRDTQYF
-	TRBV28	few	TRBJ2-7	TGTGCCAGCACGACGTCGGGGCGGGGATACTCCTACGAGCAGTACTTC	CASTTSGRGYSYEQYF
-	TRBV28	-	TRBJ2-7	TGTGCCAGCAGTTCCTCGGGGGTCGGGGTACGGGACGAGCAGTACTTC	CASSSSGVGVRDEQYF
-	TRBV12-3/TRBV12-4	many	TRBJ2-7	TGTGCCAGCAGTTTTACAGGGCCCTCCTACGAGCAGTACTTC	CASSFTGPSYEQYF
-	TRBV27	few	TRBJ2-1	TGTGCCAGCCATCCGGGGAACCCCATTAGGAATGAGCAGTTCTTC	CASHPGNPIRNEQFF
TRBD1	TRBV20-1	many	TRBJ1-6	TGCAGTGCCACGGACAGGGGGCGATGGGGGTCACCCCTCCACTTT	CSATDRGRWGSPLHF
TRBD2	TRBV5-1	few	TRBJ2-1	TGCGCCAGCAGTTTCATTAGCGGGAGCTCCTACAATGAGCAGTTCTTC	CASSFISGSSYNEQFF
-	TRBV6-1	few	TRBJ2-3	TGTGCCAGCAGAGGACTACAGGGTTTGAGCACAGATACGCAGTATTTT	CASRGLQGLSTDTQYF
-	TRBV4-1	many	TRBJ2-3	TGCGCCAGCAGCCAAGGATACCCTCCCGGGACTTCGCAGTATTTT	CASSQGYPPGTSQYF
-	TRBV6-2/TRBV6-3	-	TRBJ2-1	TGTGCCAGCAGCCCCGGGATCAGGAGTAATGAGCAGTTCTTC	CASSPGIRSNEQFF
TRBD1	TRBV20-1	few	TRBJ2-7	TGCAGTGCTTCGACAGGGGCCACCTACGAGCAGTACTTC	CSASTGATYEQYF
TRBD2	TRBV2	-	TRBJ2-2	TGTGCCAGCAGTTTACTAGCGGCGAACACCGGGGAGCTGTTTTTT	CASSLLAANTGELFF
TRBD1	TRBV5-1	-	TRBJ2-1	TGCGCCAGCAGCTTGACGGGTCAGGGGGCCTACAATGAGCAGTTCTTC	CASSLTGQGAYNEQFF
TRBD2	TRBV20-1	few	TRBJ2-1	TGCAGTGCTAGAGATCGGCTAGCGGGACTCAATGAGCAGTTCTTC	CSARDRLAGLNEQFF
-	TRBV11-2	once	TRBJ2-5	TGTGCCAGCAGCTCATACCCAAGAGGGACCCAAGAGACCCAGTACTTC	CASSSYPRGTQETQYF
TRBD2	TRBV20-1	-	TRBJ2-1	TGCAGTGCTTCCGGACTAGCGGGTCCGAGCTCCTACAATGAGCAGTTCTTC	CSASGLAGPSSYNEQFF
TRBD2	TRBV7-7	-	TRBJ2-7	TGTGCTAGCAGCCCGAGCGGGAATCCCTACGAGCAGTACTTC	CASSPSGNPYEQYF
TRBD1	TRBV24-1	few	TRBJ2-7	TGTGCCACCAGTGATTCCGGACAGGGGAGCTCCTACGAGCAGTACTTC	CATSDSGQGSSYEQYF
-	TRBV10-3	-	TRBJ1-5	TGTGCCACCCGCGACTCTCGAAACAATCAGCCCCAGCATTTT	CATRDSRNNQPQHF
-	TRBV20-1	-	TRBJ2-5	TGCAGTGCTAGAGGGCAGGGGAAAGAGACCCAGTACTTC	CSARGQGKETQYF
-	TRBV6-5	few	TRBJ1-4	TGTGCCAGCAGTTACGGGGCGGCAACTAATGAAAAACTGTTTTTT	CASSYGAATNEKLFF
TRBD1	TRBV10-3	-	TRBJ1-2	TGTGCCATCAGCGGACAGGGGGGCTATGGCTACACCTTC	CAISGQGGYGYTF
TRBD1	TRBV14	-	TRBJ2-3	TGTGCCAGCAGCCGCCTCAGGGGACAGGGAGGAGATACGCAGTATTTT	CASSRLRGQGGDTQYF
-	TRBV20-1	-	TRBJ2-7	TGCAGTGCCAATCGGGGCAGTGGCTCCTACGAGCAGTACTTC	CSANRGSGSYEQYF
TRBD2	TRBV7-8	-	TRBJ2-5	TGTGCCAGCAGCTTAGCCCCGACTAGCGGGGGTTCGTACCAAGAGACCCAGTACTTC	CASSLAPTSGGSYQETQYF